This paragraph covers one T cell receptor (beta chain) sequence. The data were produced by immunoSEQ multiplex PCR, yet TCRdb's version contains in-frame clones alone and is incomplete. This table has about 150,000 clones, over 85% appearing once. The data are from a study of control samples from healthy donors and cancer patients. Sequencing used blood. The origin of this receptor is a man aged 35-49 years in good health.

CDR3 protein: CASSLPTGYEQYF. CDR3 DNA sequence: TGTGCCAGCAGCCTCCCGACAGGTTACGAGCAGTACTTC. This chain uses TRBV11-2 with TRBJ2-7; the D gene is possibly TRBD1 (6 bases). The CDR3 is made up of 13 amino acids. From germline, CDR1 is SGHAT and CDR2 FQNNGV. V gave up 5 bases and J gave up 4 bases, with 12 bases separating them.